The sequence of this T cell receptor (beta chain) was determined in a study of blood T cell repertoires in COVID-19. On the study more broadly: Researchers got acute and convalescent COVID-19 samples from the United States, Italy and Spain.

V was trimmed by 7 bases and J by 0 bases, leaving 15 bases between them. The CDR3 extends over 16 amino acids. Germline V lookup: CDR1 KGHDR, CDR2 SFDVKD. In the authors' workflow: Amplification from reference gene primers served as the basis for estimated nucleated cell counts. Sequencing was performed with immunoSEQ multiplex PCR; in TCRdb, only in-frame clones are kept and a portion is missing. That table furnishes V, J and clone size, whereas the DNA furnished D and trimming. The data contain about 340,000 clones, around four fifths of them singletons. The rearrangement joins TRBV24-1 to TRBJ1-5, with D hard to call. Specimen: peripheral blood. This receptor was identified in a young man with active or convalescent COVID-19. The CDR3 sequence is CATSDTSSRSNQPQHF. As DNA, the CDR3 is TGTGCCACCAGCGACACCTCGTCCCGTAGCAATCAGCCCCAGCATTTT.